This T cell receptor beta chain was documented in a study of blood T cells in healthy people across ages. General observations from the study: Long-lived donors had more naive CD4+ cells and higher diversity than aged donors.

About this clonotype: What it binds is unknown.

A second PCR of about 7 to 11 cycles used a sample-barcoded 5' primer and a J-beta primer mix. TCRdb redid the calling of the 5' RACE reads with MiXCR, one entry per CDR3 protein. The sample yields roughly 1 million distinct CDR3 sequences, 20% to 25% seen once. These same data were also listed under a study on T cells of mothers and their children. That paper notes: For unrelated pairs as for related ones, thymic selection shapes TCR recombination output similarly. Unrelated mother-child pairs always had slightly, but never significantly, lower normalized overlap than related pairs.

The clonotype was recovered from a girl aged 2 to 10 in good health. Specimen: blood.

CDR3 region: CSARAARSYEQYF. The CDR3 coding sequence is TGCAGTGCTAGGGCAGCGCGCTCCTACGAGCAGTACTTC. This sequence joins TRBV20-1 and TRBJ2-7; D gene uncertain. CDR1 is DFQATT and CDR2 is SNEGSKA in the germline V gene (reference sequence). V was clipped by 3 bases and J by 0 bases, with 9 bases between them. The CDR3 is made up of 13 amino acids.